A single sample is the source of the 32 T cell receptor beta chains below, sequenced in a study of shared clonotypes between healthy human individuals. Some clones are missing from TCRdb's copy, which holds only in-frame ones; the method was immunoSEQ multiplex PCR. The sample has over a million clones, approximately 97% seen once. Sequenced input: naive CD4+ T cells sorted from blood. The subset denotes: CD45RA+ positively selected. All receptors come from a man younger than 45 in good health.

This clone appeared a single time. The CDR3 nucleotides are TGTGCCAGCAGCCGACAGGGGGTCACAGATACGCAGTATTTT. Translation: CASSRQGVTDTQYF. The V gene is TRBV2, the J gene TRBJ2-3; 9 bases fit TRBD1. The germline gives CDR1 SNHLY, CDR2 FYNNEI. The CDR3 has 14 amino acids. The V and J ends lost 6 bases and 2 bases, in that order; junction bases with no gene match: 3. The whole variable domain, filled in from reference TRBV2 and TRBJ2-3, reads EPEVTQTPSHQVTQMGQEVILRCVPISNHLYFYWYRQILGQKVEFLVSFYNNEISEKSEIFDDQFSVERPDGSNFTLKIRSTKLEDSAMYFCASSRQGVTDTQYFGPGTRLTVL.

V gene TRBV11-2 combines with J gene TRBJ2-5; D is unresolved. In germline, CDR1 is SGHAT, CDR2 FQNNGV. The ends were cut back, 3 bases at V and 1 base at J, with 15 bases in the middle. The CDR3 is made up of 16 amino acids. The CDR3 here is CASSFVQTSSQETQYF. Here the CDR3 DNA reads TGTGCCAGCAGCTTTGTCCAGACCAGCAGCCAAGAGACCCAGTACTTC.

This clone was observed a few times. The CDR3 coding sequence is TGTGCCAGCAGCTTAGGGCTCCGGGCTAGCGGGAGTGGCGAGCAGTACTTC. It specifies CASSLGLRASGSGEQYF. This sequence joins TRBV7-6 and TRBJ2-7; 10 bases agree with TRBD2. The CDR3 consists of 17 residues. The ends lost 1 base at V and 6 bases at J; junction bases unmatched: 12. Germline loops: CDR1 SGHVS, CDR2 FNYEAQ.

V and J are TRBV23-1 and TRBJ2-1; D is perhaps TRBD2 (6 bases). TRBV23-1 is noted as an ORF with a role that remains uncertain. CDR3 size: 14 residues. V lost 11 bases, J lost 9 bases, and 23 bases lay in between. CDR3 DNA sequence: TGCGCCCGTTGTTATCGGGAGTGTAGTGGTGAGCAGTTCTTC. Protein sequence: CARCYRECSGEQFF.

This clone was counted a single time. The V gene is TRBV19, the J gene TRBJ1-3, with D uncertain. The germline CDR1 and CDR2 sequences are LNHDA and SQIVND (reference sequence). Between the trimmed V and J ends, which lost 2 bases and 0 bases, there was a span of 17 bases. The CDR3 has 18 amino acids. The CDR3 region has the DNA TGTGCCAGTAGTATAATTGCGGTTGCCGGCTCCTCTGGAAACACCATATATTTT. This codes for CASSIIAVAGSSGNTIYF. Based on the CDR3 plus reference TRBV19 and TRBJ1-3, the full variable domain is DGGITQSPKYLFRKEGQNVTLSCEQNLNHDAMYWYRQDPGQGLRLIYYSQIVNDFQKGDIAEGYSVSREKKESFPLTVTSAQKNPTAFYLCASSIIAVAGSSGNTIYFGEGSWLTVV.

The CDR3 nucleotides are TGCAGCGTGGCCGATGGGACGGCCGCCACAGATACGCAGTATTTT. This codes for CSVADGTAATDTQYF. The rearrangement uses TRBV29-1 and TRBJ2-3, with D perhaps matching TRBD1 or TRBD2 (5 bases each). Looked up from germline, CDR1 is SQVTM and CDR2 is ANQGSEA. Deletions cut 6 bases from V and 2 bases from J, with 18 bases between. The CDR3 contains 15 residues.

In nucleotides, the CDR3 is TGTGCCAGCAGTGGAGCGGCAACACGTCAGCCCCAGCATTTT. Its translation: CASSGAATRQPQHF. This rearrangement joins TRBV27 to TRBJ1-5; D uncertain. Deletions cut 5 bases from V and 6 bases from J, with 14 bases between. This CDR3 has 14 residues. Germline CDR1 and CDR2: MNHEY and SMNVEV (reference sequence).

V and J are TRBV5-8 and TRBJ1-2; the D is unclear. Germline V CDR1 and CDR2: SGHTS, YDEGEE. V dropped 1 base and J dropped 5 bases, with 12 bases sitting between them. There are 14 residues in the CDR3. CDR3 nucleotide sequence: TGTGCCAGCAGCTTGCACCCTCGCCCTTATGGCTACACCTTC. It is translated as CASSLHPRPYGYTF.

This clone was picked up one time. V usage is TRBV7-9 and J usage is TRBJ2-2; D ambiguous. Looked up from germline, CDR1 is SEHNR and CDR2 is FQNEAQ (reference sequence). Trimming shortened V by 4 bases and J by 3 bases, and 6 bases separated the two germline ends. This CDR3 is built from 13 residues. The CDR3 DNA reads as TGTGCCAGCAGCTCCAGTTACACCGGGGAGCTGTTTTTT. It encodes CASSSSYTGELFF. Full variable domain (outside the CDR3, taken from reference TRBV7-9 and TRBJ2-2): DTGVSQNPRHKITKRGQNVTFRCDPISEHNRLYWYRQTLGQGPEFLTYFQNEAQLEKSRLLSDRFSAERPKGSFSTLEIQRTEQGDSAMYLCASSSSYTGELFFGEGSRLTVL.

CDR3 sequence (DNA): TGTGCCAGCTCACCTGGGACAGGGGGGGACATTCAGTACTTC. Amino acid sequence: CASSPGTGGDIQYF. The chain combines TRBV18 with TRBJ2-4; 11 nucleotides agree with TRBD1. CDR1 is KGHSH and CDR2 is LQKENI in the germline V gene. The CDR3 loop spans 14 amino acids. Trimming at V came to 3 bases and at J to 8 bases, leaving 3 bases not matched to a gene.

The chain joins TRBV2 to TRBJ1-3; D uncertain. Germline loops: CDR1 SNHLY, CDR2 FYNNEI. The CDR3 has 15 residues. V was clipped by 4 bases and J by 3 bases, with 13 bases between them. DNA of the CDR3: TGTGCCAGCAGTGGGTCCGGGGTTTTTGGAAACACCATATATTTT. Amino acid sequence: CASSGSGVFGNTIYF.

V gene TRBV7-2 combines with J gene TRBJ1-3; TRBD1 might be the D (5 bases). V dropped 4 bases and J dropped 11 bases, with 15 bases sitting between them. The CDR3 spans 13 residues. From germline, CDR1 is SGHTA and CDR2 FQGNSA. CDR3 sequence (DNA): TGTGCCAGCAGCTACCGCGCTGGGACGCCCATATATTTT. As protein: CASSYRAGTPIYF.

The J gene is TRBJ2-5, the V gene TRBV4-1, with 15 bases lining up with TRBD2. V lost 1 base and J lost 5; bases outside the gene matches: 5. The CDR3 spans 17 residues. Germline lookup yields CDR1 MGHRA and CDR2 YSYEKL. This chain's CDR3 is CASSQGGLAGGLETQYF. Here the CDR3 DNA reads TGCGCCAGCAGCCAAGGGGGACTAGCGGGAGGTCTGGAGACCCAGTACTTC.

The V and J genes are TRBV25-1 and TRBJ2-3; 9 nucleotides match TRBD1. The CDR3 sequence is 15 residues long. With V trimmed by 6 bases and J by 3 bases, 7 bases remained unmatched. Germline V gives CDR1 MGHDK, CDR2 SYGVNS. The CDR3 loop is CASRTGGARTDTQYF. The CDR3 region has the DNA TGTGCCAGCAGGACAGGGGGGGCTAGGACAGATACGCAGTATTTT.

As regards this clone: Additional DNA sequences in this sample encode the identical CDR3. The J gene is TRBJ1-4, the V gene TRBV11-2, with a weak D call TRBD1 (5 bases). In germline, CDR1 is SGHAT, CDR2 FQNNGV. The ends were cut back, 1 base at V and 4 bases at J, with 7 bases in the middle. The CDR3 consists of 14 residues. CDR3 in DNA: TGTGCCAGCAGCTTAGGGCAGGGTAATGAAAAACTGTTTTTT. Amino acid sequence: CASSLGQGNEKLFF.

J is TRBJ2-3 and V is TRBV5-1; D may correspond to TRBD1 or TRBD2 (5 bases each). Germline CDR1 is SGHRS and CDR2 is YFSETQ. The length of the CDR3 is 14 residues. Trimming took 0 bases from V and 4 from J, leaving 9 bases between them. The CDR3 sequence: CASSLVEGPDTQYF. The CDR3 nucleotides are TGCGCCAGCAGCTTGGTAGAGGGGCCAGATACGCAGTATTTT.

This chain's CDR3 is CASSLLGGGGTGELFF. The CDR3 DNA reads as TGTGCCAGCAGCTTATTGGGGGGAGGCGGAACCGGGGAGCTGTTTTTT. The chain combines TRBV7-2 with TRBJ2-2; perhaps TRBD2 as D (6 bases). The CDR3 contains 16 residues. CDR1 SGHTA and CDR2 FQGNSA come from the germline V gene. The germline V and J ends were trimmed by 2 bases and 5 bases, with 15 bases remaining between them. Drawing the rest from reference TRBV7-2 and TRBJ2-2, the complete variable domain is GAGVSQSPSNKVTEKGKDVELRCDPISGHTALYWYRQSLGQGLEFLIYFQGNSAPDKSGLPSDRFSAERTGGSVSTLTIQRTQQEDSAVYLCASSLLGGGGTGELFFGEGSRLTVL.

Notes on this clone: This sample also contains other DNA sequences that code for the same CDR3. The chain uses TRBV5-1 and TRBJ2-5, with a tentative D call TRBD1 (5 bases). Germline CDR1 and CDR2: SGHRS and YFSETQ. The germline V and J ends were trimmed by 2 bases and 2 bases, with 7 bases remaining between them. This CDR3 has 13 amino acids. CDR3 sequence reads: CASSFRVQETQYF. DNA of the CDR3: TGCGCCAGCAGCTTCAGGGTGCAAGAGACCCAGTACTTC.

CDR3: CASRPLAGGPGEQFF. The CDR3 nucleotides are TGTGCCAGCAGACCCCTAGCGGGAGGGCCGGGTGAGCAGTTCTTC. V is TRBV6-6 and J is TRBJ2-1, with 12 bases aligning to TRBD2. The V and J ends lost 6 bases and 9 bases, in that order; junction bases with no gene match: 9. In germline, CDR1 is MNHNY, CDR2 SVGAGI (reference sequence). The CDR3 consists of 15 residues.

The chain links TRBV6-1 to TRBJ2-6; 7 nucleotides match TRBD2. The CDR3 is 20 residues long. Germline CDR1 MNHNS, CDR2 SASEGT. The V segment lost 2 bases and the J segment 6 bases; nucleotides outside the gene matches: 19. CDR3 nucleotides: TGTGCCAGCAGTGAATATAGTGCGGCGGGAGTGGGGGTTGTGGCCAACGTCCTGACTTTC. Translation: CASSEYSAAGVGVVANVLTF.

A single count supports this clone. The rearrangement links TRBV29-1 to TRBJ2-3, with D possibly being TRBD1 (5 bases). Looked up from germline, CDR1 is SQVTM and CDR2 is ANQGSEA. V was trimmed by 3 bases and J by 4 bases, leaving 14 bases between them. The length of the CDR3 is 14 residues. DNA for the CDR3: TGCAGCGTTGATATGCAGGGTCGTCCAGATACGCAGTATTTT. Protein product: CSVDMQGRPDTQYF.

The chain is built from TRBV4-1 and TRBJ2-7; 12 bases line up with TRBD2. Trimming removed 2 bases from V and 1 base from J; junction bases left unmatched: 12. Germline lookup yields CDR1 MGHRA and CDR2 YSYEKL. This CDR3 has 19 amino acids. This CDR3 reads CASSQLYLGTSGRSYEQYF. The CDR3, as DNA: TGCGCCAGCAGCCAACTCTACCTGGGTACTAGCGGGAGGTCCTACGAGCAGTACTTC.

The chain joins TRBV5-1 to TRBJ2-5; the match to TRBD1 covers 7 bases. CDR1 and CDR2 (germline): SGHRS, YFSETQ. Trimming at V came to 4 bases and at J to 5 bases, leaving 5 bases not matched to a gene. The CDR3 runs to 13 residues. CDR3 coding DNA: TGCGCCAGCAGCGTCGGGACAGAGGAGACCCAGTACTTC. Translated: CASSVGTEETQYF. Full variable domain (remainder filled in from reference TRBV5-1 and TRBJ2-5): KAGVTQTPRYLIKTRGQQVTLSCSPISGHRSVSWYQQTPGQGLQFLFEYFSETQRNKGNFPGRFSGRQFSNSRSEMNVSTLELGDSALYLCASSVGTEETQYFGPGTRLLVL.

This clone was recorded once. The rearrangement links TRBV28 to TRBJ1-4, with a weak D call TRBD1 (5 bases). V lost 3 bases, J lost 5 bases, and 16 bases lay in between. The CDR3 runs to 16 residues. Germline values: CDR1 MDHEN, CDR2 SYDVKM. In nucleotides, the CDR3 is TGTGCCAGCAGTTTTTGGCAGGGCGGCGGGAATGAAAAACTGTTTTTT. Protein sequence: CASSFWQGGGNEKLFF.

Of note for this clone: Additional DNA sequences in this sample encode the identical CDR3. The V call is TRBV28, the J call TRBJ2-7; D not certain. The CDR3 is 14 amino acids. The germline CDR1 and CDR2 sequences are MDHEN and SYDVKM. Trimming removed 3 bases from V and 0 bases from J, with 9 bases in between. CDR3 region: CASSLSGPSYEQYF. The CDR3 bases are TGTGCCAGCAGTTTGTCCGGACCCTCCTACGAGCAGTACTTC.

The chain joins TRBV5-1 to TRBJ2-2; D is tentatively TRBD1 or TRBD2 (5 bases each). CDR1 and CDR2 from the germline V gene are SGHRS and YFSETQ. This CDR3 has 16 amino acids. Trimming took off 4 bases at V and 1 base at J, with 14 bases between the two ends. CDR3 coding DNA: TGCGCCAGCAGCGTGAGAGGGGCTGGGAACACCGGGGAGCTGTTTTTT. Its translation is CASSVRGAGNTGELFF.

The J gene is TRBJ2-7, the V gene TRBV4-1; either TRBD1 or TRBD2 may supply D (5 bases each). V lost 0 bases and J lost 0, with 12 bases in between. CDR1 is MGHRA, CDR2 YSYEKL, per germline. The CDR3 length is 16 residues. The CDR3 spells CASSQDRGGSSYEQYF. The DNA for the CDR3 is TGCGCCAGCAGCCAAGATCGTGGGGGAAGCTCCTACGAGCAGTACTTC.

This chain joins TRBV27 and TRBJ2-6, with D perhaps TRBD1 or TRBD2 (6 bases each). The CDR3 consists of 13 residues. The ends were cut back, 3 bases at V and 9 bases at J, with 9 bases in the middle. Germline V gene data show CDR1 as MNHEY and CDR2 as SMNVEV (reference sequence). The CDR3, as DNA: TGTGCCAGCAGTTTCGGGGGCGACAACGTCCTGACTTTC. Its translation is CASSFGGDNVLTF. Based on the CDR3 plus reference TRBV27 and TRBJ2-6, the full variable domain is EAQVTQNPRYLITVTGKKLTVTCSQNMNHEYMSWYRQDPGLGLRQIYYSMNVEVTDKGDVPEGYKVSRKEKRNFPLILESPSPNQTSLYFCASSFGGDNVLTFGAGSRLTVL.

The CDR3 region has the DNA TGTGCCAGCAGCTGGGGGGGTGAAGAGACCCAGTACTTC. Translated: CASSWGGEETQYF. The chain has TRBV2 and TRBJ2-5, with TRBD2 matching over 7 bases. Trimming removed 6 bases from V and 3 bases from J; junction bases left unmatched: 4. CDR3 size: 13 residues. Germline V gene sequence: CDR1 SNHLY, CDR2 FYNNEI.

This clone was found once. The junction differs from germline at one of its ends, possibly a read error. In DNA, the CDR3 is TGTGCCACCAGCAGAGATCCCGATGAAAAACCGTTTTTT. It is translated as CATSRDPDEKPFF. This sequence joins TRBV15 and TRBJ1-4, with no clear D. In germline, CDR1 is LNHNV, CDR2 YYDKDF (reference sequence). This CDR3 contains 13 residues.

This chain joins TRBV6-1 and TRBJ1-3; D is unclear. This CDR3 has 15 amino acids. Germline V gene data show CDR1 as MNHNS and CDR2 as SASEGT. V was trimmed by 4 bases and J by 4 bases, leaving 14 bases between them. CDR3 coding DNA: TGTGCCAGCAGTGCTTCCGGGATCGAAGGAAACACCATATATTTT. It yields the protein CASSASGIEGNTIYF.

This chain links TRBV13 with TRBJ1-5; D uncertain. V was cut by 6 bases and J by 0 bases, with 9 bases left in between. This CDR3 has 14 residues. CDR1 and CDR2 from the germline V gene are PRHDT and FYEKMQ (reference sequence). CDR3 DNA sequence: TGTGCCAGCAGGATTTGGGTTAGCAATCAGCCCCAGCATTTT. It specifies CASRIWVSNQPQHF. Supplemented by reference TRBV13 and TRBJ1-5, the full variable domain reads AAGVIQSPRHLIKEKRETATLKCYPIPRHDTVYWYQQGPGQDPQFLISFYEKMQSDKGSIPDRFSAQQFSDYHSELNMSSLELGDSALYFCASRIWVSNQPQHFGDGTRLSIL.